A single sample gave rise to the 20 T cell receptor beta chains below, sequenced in a study of blood T cell repertoires in COVID-19. Repertoires were generated with immunoSEQ multiplex PCR, while TCRdb's copy carries only in-frame clones and drops some. The data contain tens of thousands of clones, about 83% of them singletons. The sequenced material came from peripheral blood. The receptors derive from a human donor in a cohort sampled during active COVID-19.

The V call is TRBV24-1, the J call TRBJ2-7, with 7 nucleotides matching TRBD1. Germline V gene lookup returns CDR1 KGHDR and CDR2 SFDVKD. The CDR3 is made up of 13 amino acids. V shed 4 bases, J shed 6 bases, and the junction held 5 bases outside the gene matches. CDR3 sequence reads: CATSDTGVAEQYF. The CDR3 DNA reads as TGTGCCACCAGTGACACAGGGGTCGCCGAGCAGTACTTC.

This clone is a singleton in its sample. The V call is TRBV7-9, the J call TRBJ1-6; a possible D gene is TRBD1 (6 bases). The V end was cut by 5 bases, the J end by 6 bases, with 17 bases between. This CDR3 spans 16 amino acids. CDR1 is SEHNR and CDR2 is FQNEAQ in the germline V gene (reference sequence). The CDR3: CASSQRRDNLNSPLHF. The CDR3 DNA reads TGTGCCAGCAGCCAACGACGGGACAACCTTAATTCACCCCTCCACTTT.

This chain links TRBV30 with TRBJ1-4; D unclear. Trimming took 3 bases from V and 4 from J, leaving 6 bases between them. The CDR3 totals 12 residues. Germline CDR1 is GTSNPN and CDR2 is SVGIG (reference sequence). The CDR3 sequence is CAWSDNNEKLFF. DNA for the CDR3: TGTGCCTGGAGCGACAATAATGAAAAACTGTTTTTT.

V gene TRBV18 combines with J gene TRBJ1-6; TRBD1 agrees at 9 bases. Per the germline V gene, CDR1 is KGHSH and CDR2 is LQKENI. The V gene end was trimmed by 1 base and the J gene end by 7 bases; junction bases not matched to a gene: 2. The CDR3 loop spans 15 amino acids. The CDR3 protein is CASSPRQGDNSPLHF. The CDR3 DNA follows: TGTGCCAGCTCACCACGACAGGGGGACAATTCACCCCTCCACTTT.

This clone was seen a single time. V and J are TRBV2 and TRBJ2-6; D is possibly TRBD2 (6 bases). Germline V gene sequence: CDR1 SNHLY, CDR2 FYNNEI. The V end was cut by 2 bases, the J end by 0 bases, with 23 bases between. This CDR3 has 21 residues. The CDR3 nucleotides read TGTGCCAGCAGTGAATGGGGGGACCTCGCGGGCATCAACTCTGGGGCCAACGTCCTGACTTTC. This encodes CASSEWGDLAGINSGANVLTF.

The rearrangement uses TRBV13 and TRBJ2-1; TRBD2 agrees at 11 bases. This CDR3 is built from 15 residues. Germline lookup yields CDR1 PRHDT and CDR2 FYEKMQ (reference sequence). Losses at the gene ends were 1 base for V and 7 bases for J; bases not matched to a gene: 3. In nucleotides, the CDR3 is TGTGCCAGCAGCTTAGCACTAGCGGGAGTGAATGAGCAGTTCTTC. It translates to CASSLALAGVNEQFF.

The V gene is TRBV11-2, the J gene TRBJ2-1, with 10 bases matching TRBD2. CDR3 size: 15 residues. V gave up 4 bases and J gave up 7 bases; unmatched junction bases: 7. Per germline, CDR1 SGHAT and CDR2 FQNNGV. The CDR3 sequence is CASSYLAGGENEQFF. For the CDR3, the DNA is TGTGCCAGCAGCTACTTAGCGGGAGGAGAAAATGAGCAGTTCTTC.

For the CDR3, the DNA is TGTGCCAGCAGTCGCGGGGAGCTGTTTTTT. Protein product: CASSRGELFF. The chain recombines TRBV2 with TRBJ2-2; D is unresolved. V lost 5 bases to trimming and J lost 7 bases, with 2 bases between them. The CDR3 totals 10 residues. Germline CDR1 SNHLY, CDR2 FYNNEI.

The chain combines TRBV19 with TRBJ1-5; D remains ambiguous. CDR1 LNHDA and CDR2 SQIVND come from the germline V gene (reference sequence). There are 15 residues in the CDR3. V was clipped by 3 bases and J by 4 bases, with 13 bases between them. CDR3 sequence: CASSISWQTNQPQHF. The CDR3 DNA follows: TGTGCCAGTAGTATCTCGTGGCAGACAAATCAGCCCCAGCATTTT.

The V and J genes are TRBV5-4 and TRBJ1-3; 8 bases are shared with TRBD1. This CDR3 comprises 16 residues. Germline V gives CDR1 SGHNT, CDR2 YYREEE (reference sequence). Trimming removed 4 bases from V and 4 bases from J; junction bases left unmatched: 10. This chain's CDR3 is CASSTGQGVAGNTIYF. Written as DNA, the CDR3 is TGTGCCAGCAGCACTGGACAGGGAGTAGCAGGAAACACCATATATTTT.

The chain uses TRBV28 and TRBJ1-5; TRBD1 matches 7 bases. This CDR3 spans 14 amino acids. The V and J ends lost 6 bases and 4 bases, in that order; junction bases with no gene match: 6. The V gene's germline CDR1 is MDHEN and CDR2 SYDVKM. CDR3 nucleotides: TGTGCCAGCAGGAAGGGGGCTTGGAATCAGCCCCAGCATTTT. Translating it yields CASRKGAWNQPQHF.

The chain links TRBV28 to TRBJ1-4; 10 bases are shared with TRBD1. V lost 6 bases to trimming and J lost 10 bases; unmatched junction nucleotides: 11. The CDR3 sequence is 15 residues long. Germline CDR1 reads MDHEN; CDR2 reads SYDVKM. The CDR3 loop reads CASRTGTGVLGKLFF. In DNA, the CDR3 is TGTGCCAGCAGAACCGGGACAGGGGTGTTGGGAAAACTGTTTTTT.

This clone was observed a single time. The chain employs TRBV20-1 and TRBJ2-2; perhaps TRBD2 as D (5 bases). V was shortened by 3 bases and J by 2 bases, with 10 bases between the two germline ends. Per germline, CDR1 DFQATT and CDR2 SNEGSKA (reference sequence). The CDR3 is made up of 14 amino acids. CDR3 amino acids: CSASRGSNTGELFF. The CDR3 nucleotides read TGCAGTGCTAGTCGGGGATCCAACACCGGGGAGCTGTTTTTT.

This clone showed up just a few times. The rearrangement uses TRBV19 and TRBJ1-2; possibly TRBD1 for D (5 bases). The length of the CDR3 is 15 residues. From germline, CDR1 is LNHDA and CDR2 SQIVND (reference sequence). Deletions cut 2 bases from V and 2 bases from J, with 12 bases between. The CDR3 coding sequence is TGTGCCAGTAGTATAACCCAGGGCCGCAACTATGGCTACACCTTC. Amino acid sequence: CASSITQGRNYGYTF.

The V and J genes are TRBV2 and TRBJ2-3; 9 bases line up with TRBD2. The germline CDR1 and CDR2 sequences are SNHLY and FYNNEI. The V and J ends lost 7 bases and 3 bases, in that order; junction bases with no gene match: 5. CDR3 length: 14 amino acids. This chain's CDR3 is CASTRTSGTDTQYF. CDR3 DNA sequence: TGTGCCAGCACTCGAACTAGCGGGACAGATACGCAGTATTTT.

On this clone: Other DNA sequences in this sample translate to the same CDR3. The chain uses TRBV19 and TRBJ2-1, with D tentatively TRBD2 (6 bases). The CDR3 runs 13 residues. The ends were cut back, 4 bases at V and 3 bases at J, with 7 bases in the middle. CDR1 and CDR2 (germline): LNHDA, SQIVND (reference sequence). This CDR3 is CASSRDFYNEQFF. The CDR3 nucleotides read TGTGCCAGTAGTAGGGACTTCTACAATGAGCAGTTCTTC.

The V call is TRBV28, the J call TRBJ2-7; 11 bases are a match to TRBD2. CDR1 and CDR2 from the germline V gene are MDHEN and SYDVKM. The V gene end was trimmed by 6 bases and the J gene end by 1 base; junction bases not matched to a gene: 8. This CDR3 has 16 amino acids. The CDR3 spells CASSPTSGGFSYEQYF. In nucleotides, the CDR3 is TGTGCCAGCAGCCCAACTAGCGGGGGCTTTTCCTACGAGCAGTACTTC.

The chain has TRBV5-6 and TRBJ2-1; 9 nucleotides line up with TRBD2. The trim removed 4 bases at V and 9 bases at J, leaving 11 bases unmatched. This CDR3 spans 15 amino acids. Looked up from germline, CDR1 is SGHDT and CDR2 is YYEEEE. The CDR3 DNA is TGTGCCAGCAGCCCCACCGGGGGCGGGAGGGTTGAGCAGTTCTTC. As protein: CASSPTGGGRVEQFF. Full variable domain (outside the CDR3, taken from reference TRBV5-6 and TRBJ2-1): DAGVTQSPTHLIKTRGQQVTLRCSPKSGHDTVSWYQQALGQGPQFIFQYYEEEERQRGNFPDRFSGHQFPNYSSELNVNALLLGDSALYLCASSPTGGGRVEQFFGPGTRLTVL.

The chain recombines TRBV10-3 with TRBJ2-3, with D possibly matching TRBD1 (6 bases). V dropped 4 bases and J dropped 7 bases, with 15 bases sitting between them. Germline-derived CDR1 and CDR2 are ENHRY and SYGVKD. This CDR3 region has 14 residues. The DNA for the CDR3 is TGTGCCATCAGTGGACTCCGGGACACCAATACGCAGTATTTT. Its protein is CAISGLRDTNTQYF.

J is TRBJ1-5 and V is TRBV4-3; possibly TRBD1 for D (6 bases). V was cut by 4 bases and J by 5 bases, with 24 bases left in between. The V gene's germline CDR1 is LGHNA and CDR2 YSLEER. The CDR3 sequence is 18 residues long. CDR3 bases: TGCGCCAGCAGCCCCGACTACTACCCCTCGGACAGTTATCAGCCCCAGCATTTT. It codes for CASSPDYYPSDSYQPQHF.